This is a list of T cell receptor beta chains from one sample in a study of OX40 agonist ivuxolimab in advanced cancers. The method was immunoSEQ multiplex PCR; TCRdb's version includes in-frame clones alone and lacks a portion of them. The sample has approximately 52,000 clones, approximately 83% seen once; the top ten hold about an eighth. The sequenced sample was CD4+ or CD8+ T cells sorted from blood, obtained in a trial of the OX40 agonist ivuxolimab. Receptors originate from an adult with an advanced solid tumor such as melanoma, head and neck, liver or kidney cancer. The CDR3 runs from the conserved cysteine through the conserved F or W. A D gene is named only where the DNA matches it firmly. Some rows have no size entry. The others give once, few or many, or a class for an expanded clone.

d_call,clone_size,j_call,v_call,cdr3_aa,cdr3_nt
-,-,TRBJ2-4,TRBV23-1,CASSLADPSTLAKNIQYF,TGCGCCAGCAGTCTTGCAGATCCTTCGACCTTAGCCAAAAACATTCAGTACTTC
TRBD2,once,TRBJ2-7,TRBV14,CASSQRLAAYEQYF,TGTGCCAGCAGCCAACGACTAGCTGCCTACGAGCAGTACTTC
TRBD1,-,TRBJ1-4,TRBV6-6,CASSKDREAEKLFF,TGTGCCAGCAGTAAGGACAGGGAGGCCGAAAAACTGTTTTTT
-,-,TRBJ2-3,TRBV21-1,CASSTWGQGADTQYF,-
-,-,TRBJ1-5,TRBV7-6,CASSLFGPGLSNQPQHF,-
-,-,TRBJ2-2,TRBV7-2,CASSVLVPGELFF,TGTGCCAGCAGCGTCCTAGTCCCCGGGGAGCTGTTTTTT
-,-,TRBJ2-7,TRBV11-3,CASSLLSDRRSEEQYF,TGTGCCAGCAGCTTACTATCCGACAGGCGTAGTGAGGAGCAGTACTTC
-,-,TRBJ1-2,TRBV10-3,CAISVSTGYGYTF,TGTGCCATCAGTGTTTCGACAGGATATGGCTACACCTTC
-,few,TRBJ1-2,TRBV6-1,CASSEGGGLRGYTF,TGTGCCAGCAGTGAAGGTGGAGGTCTGAGGGGCTACACCTTC
-,-,TRBJ2-7,TRBV4-3,CASSQGGGLLYEQYF,TGCGCCAGCAGCCAAGGGGGGGGGCTCCTCTACGAGCAGTACTTC
-,-,TRBJ2-2,TRBV27,CASSLRLTGELFF,TGTGCCAGCAGTTTAAGACTCACCGGGGAGCTGTTTTTT
-,-,TRBJ1-1,TRBV7-8,CASSLSLGGTEAFF,TGTGCCAGCAGCTTAAGTTTAGGGGGCACTGAAGCTTTCTTT
-,few,TRBJ2-7,TRBV10-3,CAISDLGGTYEQYF,TGTGCCATCAGTGATCTCGGGGGAACCTACGAGCAGTACTTC
-,once,TRBJ2-5,TRBV7-8,CASRDTPGTQYF,TGTGCCAGCCGGGACACGCCAGGGACCCAGTACTTC
-,-,TRBJ1-1,TRBV27,CASSLSRVGSTEAFF,TGTGCCAGCAGTTTATCCAGGGTGGGGAGCACTGAAGCTTTCTTT
-,-,TRBJ2-1,TRBV4-3,CASSPFLGAGNEQFF,TGCGCCAGCAGCCCCTTTCTCGGGGCGGGTAATGAGCAGTTCTTC
TRBD1,-,TRBJ2-2,TRBV28,CASERQGKGGELFF,TGTGCCAGCGAGCGACAGGGAAAGGGCGGGGAGCTGTTTTTT
TRBD2,once,TRBJ2-1,TRBV27,CASRLAGALYNEQFF,TGTGCCAGCAGACTAGCGGGGGCCTTGTACAATGAGCAGTTCTTC
-,-,TRBJ1-1,TRBV7-9,CASSHDWSTEAFF,TGTGCCAGCAGCCACGATTGGTCTACTGAAGCTTTCTTT
-,once,TRBJ1-1,TRBV13,CASSLGPPTGLEGTEAFF,TGTGCCAGCAGCTTAGGCCCCCCCACAGGGCTGGAGGGCACTGAAGCTTTCTTT
-,-,TRBJ2-7,TRBV5-5,CASSWASATYEQYF,TGTGCCAGCAGCTGGGCTTCCGCTACCTACGAGCAGTACTTC
-,-,TRBJ2-1,TRBV27,CASTFLGQTNEQFF,TGTGCCAGCACCTTCTTAGGACAGACCAATGAGCAGTTCTTC
-,-,TRBJ2-3,TRBV9,CASSAVSSFITDTQYF,TGTGCCAGCAGCGCCGTTTCCTCCTTTATCACAGATACGCAGTATTTT
-,-,TRBJ2-7,TRBV6-1,CASSEVGVRYEQYF,TGTGCCAGCAGTGAAGTTGGGGTCCGCTACGAGCAGTACTTC
-,-,TRBJ1-6,TRBV5-6,CASSFSVDSPLHF,TGTGCCAGCAGCTTTTCGGTCGACTCACCCCTCCACTTT
-,once,TRBJ1-5,TRBV19,CASNPYQIYSNQPQHF,TGTGCCAGCAACCCGTATCAGATCTATAGCAATCAGCCCCAGCATTTT
-,once,TRBJ1-1,TRBV5-6,CASSTGFRPKSETEAFF,TGTGCCAGCAGCACCGGATTCCGGCCTAAATCAGAAACTGAAGCTTTCTTT
TRBD2,-,TRBJ2-7,TRBV27,CASSLLRGGEAEQYF,TGTGCCAGCAGTTTATTACGGGGGGGGGAGGCCGAGCAGTACTTC
TRBD1,-,TRBJ1-6,TRBV5-6,CASSHGTGNSPLHF,TGTGCCAGCAGCCACGGGACAGGGAATTCACCCCTCCACTTT
-,-,TRBJ2-3,TRBV19,CASSTAGTDTQYF,TGTGCCAGTAGTACCGCGGGCACAGATACGCAGTATTTT
TRBD2,-,TRBJ2-3,TRBV7-6,CASSLAPGLAKGTDTQYF,TGTGCCAGCAGCTTAGCACCGGGACTAGCCAAGGGCACAGATACGCAGTATTTT
TRBD2,-,TRBJ2-7,TRBV9,CASSVSGGGNYEQYF,TGTGCCAGCAGCGTATCTGGCGGGGGGAACTACGAGCAGTACTTC
-,-,TRBJ2-1,TRBV29-1,CSAGGDRSYNEQFF,TGCAGCGCCGGTGGGGATCGCTCCTACAATGAGCAGTTCTTC
-,-,TRBJ2-7,TRBV9,CASSGGTQDYEQYF,TGTGCCAGCAGCGGGGGAACCCAGGATTACGAGCAGTACTTC
-,-,TRBJ1-1,TRBV19,CASSRQEIGLGGTEAFF,TGTGCCAGTAGTAGACAGGAAATCGGGCTGGGAGGCACTGAAGCTTTCTTT
-,-,TRBJ2-7,TRBV2,CARPRSDEQYF,TGTGCCAGACCTCGTAGTGACGAGCAGTACTTC
-,-,TRBJ1-1,TRBV5-1,CASRPEGGYTEAFF,TGCGCCAGCAGACCCGAGGGAGGCTACACTGAAGCTTTCTTT
-,-,TRBJ1-1,TRBV13,CASSLAGATEAFF,TGTGCCAGCAGCTTAGCAGGGGCCACTGAAGCTTTCTTT
-,-,TRBJ2-5,TRBV29-1,CSVEVGTLGETQYF,TGCAGCGTGGAAGTGGGCACCCTGGGGGAGACCCAGTACTTC
-,-,TRBJ1-5,TRBV9,CASGGVSNQPQHF,TGTGCCAGCGGGGGGGTGAGCAATCAGCCCCAGCATTTT
-,-,TRBJ1-5,TRBV2,CASSGGQGWQPQHF,TGTGCCAGCAGTGGGGGTCAGGGCTGGCAGCCCCAGCATTTT
-,-,TRBJ2-7,TRBV27,CASSFGRGVLYEQYF,TGTGCCAGCAGTTTTGGTAGGGGAGTACTCTACGAGCAGTACTTC
-,once,TRBJ1-5,TRBV7-8,CASSPTRGGTVAGQPQHF,TGTGCCAGCAGCCCTACGCGGGGCGGGACCGTCGCCGGACAGCCCCAGCATTTT
-,once,TRBJ1-1,TRBV7-9,CASSFGSSTEAFF,TGTGCCAGCAGCTTCGGGAGTTCCACTGAAGCTTTCTTT
TRBD1,-,TRBJ2-2,TRBV6-4,CASRERTGLGTGELFF,TGTGCCAGCAGAGAGAGGACAGGGCTGGGCACCGGGGAGCTGTTTTTT
-,-,TRBJ2-1,TRBV6-5,CATRGGPYNEQFF,TGTGCCACTAGGGGGGGCCCCTACAATGAGCAGTTCTTC
-,-,TRBJ2-1,TRBV9,CASSDLLGAPNEQFF,TGTGCCAGCAGCGATTTATTGGGGGCACCAAATGAGCAGTTCTTC
TRBD2,-,TRBJ2-1,TRBV9,CASSGGAGAGNEQFF,TGTGCCAGCTCCGGGGGAGCGGGGGCGGGGAATGAGCAGTTCTTC
-,-,TRBJ2-7,TRBV5-4,CASSAGLGEQYF,TGTGCCAGCAGCGCCGGTTTGGGGGAGCAGTACTTC
-,few,TRBJ1-2,TRBV7-8,CASIPWGVESYTF,TGTGCCAGCATCCCCTGGGGGGTCGAGAGCTACACCTTC
-,once,TRBJ2-5,TRBV5-4,CASSPRQKTKETQYF,TGTGCCAGCAGCCCTCGCCAGAAGACTAAAGAGACCCAGTACTTC
-,-,TRBJ1-5,TRBV19,CASSIWVRGNQPQHF,TGTGCCAGTAGTATATGGGTGAGGGGCAATCAGCCCCAGCATTTT
TRBD1,-,TRBJ1-5,TRBV5-5,CASSLGQGRAPPQHF,TGTGCCAGCAGCTTGGGACAGGGGAGGGCACCGCCCCAGCATTTT
TRBD1,few,TRBJ1-6,TRBV6-6,CASSYIGTAGTPLHF,TGTGCCAGCAGTTACATCGGGACAGCGGGGACACCCCTCCACTTT
-,-,TRBJ2-3,TRBV9,CASSESTDTQYF,TGTGCCAGCAGCGAGAGCACAGATACGCAGTATTTT